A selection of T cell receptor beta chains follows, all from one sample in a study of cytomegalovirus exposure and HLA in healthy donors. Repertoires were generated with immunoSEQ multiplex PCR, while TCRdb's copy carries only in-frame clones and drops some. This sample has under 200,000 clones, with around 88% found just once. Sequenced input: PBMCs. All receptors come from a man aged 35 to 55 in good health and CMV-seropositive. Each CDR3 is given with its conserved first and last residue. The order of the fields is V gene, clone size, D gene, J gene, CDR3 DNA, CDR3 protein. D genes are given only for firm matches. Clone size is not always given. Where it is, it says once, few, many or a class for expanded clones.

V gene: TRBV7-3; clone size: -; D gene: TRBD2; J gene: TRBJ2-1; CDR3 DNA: TGTGCCAGCAGCTTACGGCGGGAGGGCTACAATGAGCAGTTCTTC; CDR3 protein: CASSLRREGYNEQFF
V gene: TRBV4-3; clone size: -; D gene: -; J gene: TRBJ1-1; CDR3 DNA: TGCGCCAGCAGCCAAGCTTTGACAGTAAACACTGAAGCTTTCTTT; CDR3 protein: CASSQALTVNTEAFF
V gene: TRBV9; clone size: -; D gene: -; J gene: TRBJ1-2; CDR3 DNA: TGTGCCAGCAGCGTCCAACAGGGCAGCTATGGCTACACCTTC; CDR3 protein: CASSVQQGSYGYTF
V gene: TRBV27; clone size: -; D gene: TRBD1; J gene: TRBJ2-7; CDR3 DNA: TGTGCCAGCAGTTCGTCCATAGGGGGCGGCGAGCAGTACTTC; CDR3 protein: CASSSSIGGGEQYF
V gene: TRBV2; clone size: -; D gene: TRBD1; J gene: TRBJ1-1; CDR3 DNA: TGTGCCAGCAGGAACAGGGGTTACTCGAACACTGAAGCTTTCTTT; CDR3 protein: CASRNRGYSNTEAFF
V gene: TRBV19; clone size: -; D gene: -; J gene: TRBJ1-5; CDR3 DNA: TGTGCCAGTAGTATTAGGGAAGGCAGGGATACCAATCAGCCCCAGCATTTT; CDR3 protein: CASSIREGRDTNQPQHF
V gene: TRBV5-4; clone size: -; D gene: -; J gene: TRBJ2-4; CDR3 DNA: TGTGCCAGCAGCTTGGAAGGGGTGGACATTCAGTACTTC; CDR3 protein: CASSLEGVDIQYF
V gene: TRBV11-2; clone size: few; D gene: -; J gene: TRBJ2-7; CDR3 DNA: TGTGCCAGCAGGCCCGTCAGAGGGCCTACCTACGAGCAGTACTTC; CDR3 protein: CASRPVRGPTYEQYF
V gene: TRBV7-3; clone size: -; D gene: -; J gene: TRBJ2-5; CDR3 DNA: TGTGCCAGCAGTGCGGCGGCTCAAGAGACCCAGTACTTC; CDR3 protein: CASSAAAQETQYF
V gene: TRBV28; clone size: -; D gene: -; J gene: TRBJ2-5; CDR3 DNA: TGTGCCAGCGGCAGGAGGGAATCGGAGACCCAGTACTTC; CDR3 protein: CASGRRESETQYF
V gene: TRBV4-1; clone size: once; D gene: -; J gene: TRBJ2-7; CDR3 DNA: TGCGCCAGCAGCCAAGAATCAGACTTTACCGCCTACGAGCAGTACTTC; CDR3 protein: CASSQESDFTAYEQYF
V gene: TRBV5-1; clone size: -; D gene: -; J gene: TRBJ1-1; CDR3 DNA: TGCGCCAGCAGCTTGCCTCGGGACATCATCCCGTCTATGAACACTGAAGCTTTCTTT; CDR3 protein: CASSLPRDIIPSMNTEAFF
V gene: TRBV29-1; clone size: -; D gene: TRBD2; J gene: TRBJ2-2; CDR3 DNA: TGCAGCGGGACTAGCGGAGCGAACACCGGGGAGCTGTTTTTT; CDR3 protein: CSGTSGANTGELFF
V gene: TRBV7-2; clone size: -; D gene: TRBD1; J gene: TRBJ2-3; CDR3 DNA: TGTGCCAGCAGCTCCAAGGTTCAGGGGGCAACAGATACGCAGTATTTT; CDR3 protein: CASSSKVQGATDTQYF
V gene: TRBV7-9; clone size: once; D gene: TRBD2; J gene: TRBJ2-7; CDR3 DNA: TGTGCCAGCAGTGCTAGCGGGAGCTACGAGCAGTACTTC; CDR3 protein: CASSASGSYEQYF
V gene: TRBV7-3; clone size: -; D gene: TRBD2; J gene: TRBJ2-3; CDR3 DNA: TGTGCCAGCAGCCTCGGAGCGGGAGGGCCCGATACGCAGTATTTT; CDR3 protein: CASSLGAGGPDTQYF
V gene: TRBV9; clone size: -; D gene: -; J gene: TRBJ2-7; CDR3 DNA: TGTGCCAGCAGCCCCACTGGTTTTACCTACGAGCAGTACTTC; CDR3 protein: CASSPTGFTYEQYF
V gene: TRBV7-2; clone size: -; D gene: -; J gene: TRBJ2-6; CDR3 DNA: TGTGCCAGCAGCGTCAGCTCTGGGGCCAACGGCCTGACTTTC; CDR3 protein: CASSVSSGANGLTF
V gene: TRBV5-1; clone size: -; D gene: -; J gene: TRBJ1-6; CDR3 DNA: TGCGCCAGCAGCTTGGGGGTAGGGGTCGGTTCACCCCTCCACTTT; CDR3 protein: CASSLGVGVGSPLHF
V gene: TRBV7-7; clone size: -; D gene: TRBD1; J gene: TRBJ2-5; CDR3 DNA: TGTGCCAGCAGCCAAACAGGGGACCAAGAGACCCAGTACTTC; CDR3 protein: CASSQTGDQETQYF
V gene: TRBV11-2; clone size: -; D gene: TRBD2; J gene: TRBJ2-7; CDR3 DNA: TGTGCCAGCAGCACCGGACTAGCGGGGATATACGAGCAGTACTTC; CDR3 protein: CASSTGLAGIYEQYF
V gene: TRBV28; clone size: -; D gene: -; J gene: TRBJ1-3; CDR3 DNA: TGTGCCAGCAGTCAGGGATCGCGGGGAAACACCATATATTTT; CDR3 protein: CASSQGSRGNTIYF
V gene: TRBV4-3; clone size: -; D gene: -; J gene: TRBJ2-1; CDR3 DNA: TGCGCCAGCAGCCAAGAGGGGACAAATACTGTCTACAATGAGCAGTTCTTC; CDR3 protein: CASSQEGTNTVYNEQFF
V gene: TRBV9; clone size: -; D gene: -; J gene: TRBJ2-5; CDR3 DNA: TGTGCCAGCAGCGTAGCAAGCGCCGGGGGTGAGCAGTACTTC; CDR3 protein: CASSVASAGGEQYF
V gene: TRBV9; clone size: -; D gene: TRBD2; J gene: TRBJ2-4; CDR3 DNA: TGTGCCAGCAGCGTAAATAGCGGGAGTTCCAAAAACATTCAGTACTTC; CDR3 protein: CASSVNSGSSKNIQYF
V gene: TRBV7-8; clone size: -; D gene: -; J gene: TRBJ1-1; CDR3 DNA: TGTGCCAGCAGCTTCGCCCAGGGGCGCACTGAAGCTTTCTTT; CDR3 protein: CASSFAQGRTEAFF
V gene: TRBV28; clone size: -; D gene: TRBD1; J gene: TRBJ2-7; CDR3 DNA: TGTGCCAGCAGTCCCGGACAGGGGAGGGGCGAGCAGTACTTC; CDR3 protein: CASSPGQGRGEQYF
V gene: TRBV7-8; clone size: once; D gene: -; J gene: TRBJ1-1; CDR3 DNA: TGTGCCAGCAGCTTAGTAGTTGGAGGCACTGAAGCTTTCTTT; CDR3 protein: CASSLVVGGTEAFF
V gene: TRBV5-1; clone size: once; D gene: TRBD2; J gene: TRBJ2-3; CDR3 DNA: TGCGCCAGCAGCTTGGGAGTGGCGGGAGTATCTCGTGTCTACACAGATACGCAGTATTTT; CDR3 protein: CASSLGVAGVSRVYTDTQYF
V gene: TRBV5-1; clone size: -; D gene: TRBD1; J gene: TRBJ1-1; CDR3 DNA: TGCGCCAGCAGCTCCGAGGACAGGGTCGGAAGGGACACTGAAGCTTTCTTT; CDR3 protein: CASSSEDRVGRDTEAFF
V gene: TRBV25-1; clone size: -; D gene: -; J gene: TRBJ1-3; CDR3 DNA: TGTGCCAGCAGTCAGGGAAACACCATATATTTT; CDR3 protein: CASSQGNTIYF
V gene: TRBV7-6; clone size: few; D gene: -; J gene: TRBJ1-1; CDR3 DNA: TGTGCCAGCAGCTTAGGGGTGCGAGGCACTGAAGCTTTCTTT; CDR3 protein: CASSLGVRGTEAFF